The 19 T cell receptor beta chains reported below all come from one sample, sequenced in a study of blood T cell repertoires in COVID-19. Only in-frame clones appear in the TCRdb table, and some are missing; sequencing was by immunoSEQ multiplex PCR. This repertoire shows about 170,000 clones, around 81% found once; its top ten account for about a tenth. Sequencing was carried out using peripheral blood. The receptors here all came from a man in his sixties or seventies with active or convalescent COVID-19.

The chain uses TRBV11-2 and TRBJ2-1; no clear D. Trimming cost V 5 bases and J 0 bases, with 17 bases left between them. CDR3 length equals 17 residues. CDR1 and CDR2 from the germline V gene are SGHAT and FQNNGV. The CDR3 loop is CASSRRPLASSYNEQFF. The CDR3 DNA reads as TGTGCCAGCAGCCGCCGTCCGCTCGCTAGCTCCTACAATGAGCAGTTCTTC.

The chain couples TRBV7-3 to TRBJ2-5; TRBD1 might be the D (5 bases). Germline CDR1 reads SGHTA; CDR2 reads FQGTGA. Trimming took 2 bases from V and 1 from J, leaving 17 bases between them. The CDR3 spans 17 residues. The CDR3 loop reads CASSLGSRLGVQETQYF. The CDR3 DNA sequence: TGTGCCAGCAGCTTAGGGTCCCGTCTAGGGGTCCAAGAGACCCAGTACTTC.

The chain links TRBV18 to TRBJ2-5, with D tentatively TRBD2 (5 bases). The germline gives CDR1 KGHSH, CDR2 LQKENI. The CDR3 sequence is 13 residues long. The V and J ends lost 5 bases and 5 bases respectively, with 12 bases between them. CDR3 region: CASSTRRTETQYF. The CDR3 DNA reads as TGTGCCAGCTCAACACGGAGGACGGAGACCCAGTACTTC.

This clone was found a few times. DNA for the CDR3: TGTGCCAGCAGCTCGACGCCGGGACAGGGTTTGAGTGAGCAGTTCTTC. This translates into CASSSTPGQGLSEQFF. The rearrangement joins TRBV7-7 to TRBJ2-1; 9 nucleotides match TRBD1. In germline, CDR1 is SSHAT, CDR2 FNYEAQ (reference sequence). This CDR3 comprises 16 residues. V gave up 4 bases and J gave up 9 bases; unmatched junction bases: 13.

The chain combines TRBV18 with TRBJ2-1, with D possibly being TRBD2 (5 bases). Germline V lookup: CDR1 KGHSH, CDR2 LQKENI. This CDR3 spans 16 amino acids. Deletions cut 1 base from V and 4 bases from J, with 14 bases between. CDR3 nucleotides: TGTGCCAGCTCACCACAACGGAGCGGAGGATACAATGAGCAGTTCTTC. Residues: CASSPQRSGGYNEQFF.

This chain connects TRBV19 to TRBJ1-1; D is uncertain. The CDR3 contains 13 residues. V lost 3 bases and J 4 bases, leaving 9 bases between the germline ends. Germline-derived CDR1 and CDR2 are LNHDA and SQIVND (reference sequence). CDR3 in DNA: TGTGCCAGTAGTATGGCGACTGGCACTGAAGCTTTCTTT. It encodes CASSMATGTEAFF.

The chain links TRBV28 to TRBJ1-1; the D gene is possibly TRBD1 (5 bases). The germline V gene encodes CDR1 MDHEN and CDR2 SYDVKM. This CDR3 contains 15 residues. The ends were cut back, 6 bases at V and 0 bases at J, with 14 bases in the middle. This chain's CDR3 is CASRADRGLNTEAFF. The CDR3 DNA reads as TGTGCCAGCAGGGCAGACAGAGGTTTGAACACTGAAGCTTTCTTT.

This chain uses TRBV28 with TRBJ2-7, with D unresolved. The CDR3 is 13 amino acids. Germline V gene lookup returns CDR1 MDHEN and CDR2 SYDVKM. Trimming took off 4 bases at V and 2 bases at J, with 9 bases between the two ends. The chain's CDR3 is CASSYPPAYEQYF. The DNA of the CDR3 is TGTGCCAGCAGTTATCCGCCAGCCTACGAGCAGTACTTC.

The V and J genes are TRBV6-5 and TRBJ1-2; 10 bases agree with TRBD1. The CDR3 runs 15 residues. CDR1 and CDR2 (germline): MNHEY, SVGAGI. With V trimmed by 6 bases and J by 2 bases, 6 bases remained unmatched. CDR3 sequence (DNA): TGTGCCAGCAGCCAGGGGGACAGGGGAAACTATGGCTACACCTTC. Translation: CASSQGDRGNYGYTF.

V gene TRBV29-1 combines with J gene TRBJ2-1; 8 nucleotides match TRBD2. V was clipped by 6 bases and J by 1 base; unmatched bases: 8. The CDR3 totals 15 residues. The germline V gene encodes CDR1 SQVTM and CDR2 ANQGSEA. DNA of the CDR3: TGCAGCGTCCGGGGAGCGGGAGCGTCCTACAATGAGCAGTTCTTC. Its protein product is CSVRGAGASYNEQFF.

The chain couples TRBV7-9 to TRBJ1-1; D might be TRBD1 (6 bases). This CDR3 comprises 13 residues. Trimming shortened V by 8 bases and J by 4 bases, and 14 bases separated the two germline ends. Germline CDR1 and CDR2: SEHNR and FQNEAQ (reference sequence). CDR3 bases: TGTGCCAGCCAGGGGTTTCAGGGCACTGAAGCTTTCTTT. Amino acid sequence: CASQGFQGTEAFF.

This clone was observed a few times. The chain links TRBV27 to TRBJ1-5; TRBD1 agrees at 8 bases. The trim removed 5 bases at V and 5 bases at J, leaving 5 bases unmatched. CDR1 MNHEY and CDR2 SMNVEV come from the germline V gene (reference sequence). The CDR3 extends over 14 amino acids. DNA of the CDR3: TGTGCCAGCAGTGCTGACAGGGGATATCAGCCCCAGCATTTT. It yields the protein CASSADRGYQPQHF.

This chain connects TRBV9 to TRBJ2-2; D perhaps matches TRBD1 (6 bases). This CDR3 contains 19 residues. From germline, CDR1 is SGDLS and CDR2 YYNGEE. The V gene lost 4 bases and the J gene lost 0 bases, with 22 bases spanning the gap. In DNA, the CDR3 is TGTGCCAGCAGCTCTATCCGACTGGGGGCCCTCGCGAACACCGGGGAGCTGTTTTTT. It encodes CASSSIRLGALANTGELFF.

CDR3 loop: CASKDSMEETQYF. The CDR3 DNA reads as TGTGCCAGCAAAGACAGCATGGAAGAGACCCAGTACTTC. This chain connects TRBV5-4 to TRBJ2-5; maybe TRBD1 (5 bases). Germline lookup yields CDR1 SGHNT and CDR2 YYREEE (reference sequence). The CDR3 runs 13 residues. Trimming removed 6 bases at V and 3 bases at J, with 12 bases between.

The chain recombines TRBV18 with TRBJ2-7; TRBD2 is a possible D gene (6 bases). The CDR3 has 13 amino acids. The germline CDR1 and CDR2 sequences are KGHSH and LQKENI. The ends were cut back, 4 bases at V and 4 bases at J, with 11 bases in the middle. The CDR3 loop is CASSQDGTYEQYF. The DNA for the CDR3 is TGTGCCAGCTCACAGGACGGGACTTACGAGCAGTACTTC.

Ten or more counts support this clone. The genes are TRBV7-6 and TRBJ2-3; a possible D gene is TRBD2 (5 bases). Germline values: CDR1 SGHVS, CDR2 FNYEAQ. The CDR3 runs to 19 residues. Between the trimmed V and J ends, which lost 3 bases and 0 bases, there was a span of 22 bases. CDR3 sequence: CASSFDFSRVAQSTDTQYF. In nucleotides, the CDR3 is TGTGCCAGCAGCTTTGACTTCTCTAGAGTAGCGCAGAGCACAGATACGCAGTATTTT.

The rearrangement links TRBV11-2 to TRBJ2-2, with 7 bases aligning to TRBD1. The germline V gene has CDR1 SGHAT and CDR2 FQNNGV. CDR3 size: 13 residues. The V gene end was trimmed by 6 bases and the J gene end by 7 bases; junction bases not matched to a gene: 5. The CDR3 sequence: CASRPQGNGELFF. CDR3 nucleotides: TGTGCCAGCAGACCACAGGGGAACGGGGAGCTGTTTTTT.

The chain combines TRBV10-3 with TRBJ1-1, with 8 bases identical to TRBD1. After removal of 6 bases from V and 1 base from J, the junction contained 4 bases not matched to a gene. In germline, CDR1 is ENHRY, CDR2 SYGVKD. This CDR3 contains 14 residues. CDR3 nucleotides: TGTGCCATCAGCCCAGGGGGCAGGAACACTGAAGCTTTCTTT. This gives the protein CAISPGGRNTEAFF.

The genes are TRBV6-5 and TRBJ1-1; 8 bases line up with TRBD1. The CDR3 is 13 residues long. In germline, CDR1 is MNHEY, CDR2 SVGAGI. The V gene end was trimmed by 5 bases and the J gene end by 7 bases; junction bases not matched to a gene: 6. The CDR3 here is CASSPNRGSEAFF. In DNA, the CDR3 is TGTGCCAGCAGTCCTAACAGGGGGAGTGAAGCTTTCTTT.